This T cell receptor (beta chain) was captured in a study of cytomegalovirus exposure and HLA in healthy donors. This CDR3 has 14 residues. Germline assignment: CDR1 ENHRY and CDR2 SYGVKD. V lost 0 bases and J 1 base, leaving 3 bases between the germline ends. Primers: 60 Vbeta forward and 13 Jbeta reverse. Libraries were prepared by immunoSEQ multiplex PCR; TCRdb keeps only in-frame clonotypes and omits some of them. This table has about 170,000 clones, approximately 83% appearing once. A note on this clone: No antigen is known for it.

Study conclusions and caveats: Analysis was performed later, and it showed HLA-associated TCR beta chains to be more clonally expanded than equally common others.

This sequence was found in a boy between 2 and 10 years old in good health and CMV-seronegative. The chain recombines TRBV10-3 with TRBJ2-2, with D unclear. Sequencing was done on a sample of PBMCs. The CDR3 protein is CAISESRNTGELFF. In DNA form, the CDR3 reads TGTGCCATCAGTGAGTCCCGGAACACCGGGGAGCTGTTTTTT.